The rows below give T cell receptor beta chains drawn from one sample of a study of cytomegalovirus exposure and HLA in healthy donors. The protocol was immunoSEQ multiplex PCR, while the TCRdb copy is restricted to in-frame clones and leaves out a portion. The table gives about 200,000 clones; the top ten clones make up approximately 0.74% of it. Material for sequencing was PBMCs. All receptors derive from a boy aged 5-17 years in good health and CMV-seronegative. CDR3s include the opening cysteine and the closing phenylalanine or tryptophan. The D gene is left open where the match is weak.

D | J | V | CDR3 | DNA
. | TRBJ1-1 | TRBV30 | CAWSPWGGTEAFF | TGTGCCTGGAGTCCCTGGGGGGGCACTGAAGCTTTCTTT
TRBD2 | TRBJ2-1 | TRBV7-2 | CASSSQSGGGVNEQFF | TGTGCCAGCAGCTCCCAGTCGGGCGGGGGGGTAAATGAGCAGTTCTTC
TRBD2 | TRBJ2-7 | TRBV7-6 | CASSLDGGGISYEQYF | TGTGCCAGCAGCTTAGACGGCGGGGGGATCTCCTACGAGCAGTACTTC
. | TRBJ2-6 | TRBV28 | CASSQEGRSGANVLTF | TGTGCCAGCAGTCAGGAGGGTCGGTCTGGGGCCAACGTCCTGACTTTC
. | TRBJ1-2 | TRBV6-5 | CASSLDSTRGYTF | TGTGCCAGCAGTCTGGACTCCACCCGAGGCTACACCTTC
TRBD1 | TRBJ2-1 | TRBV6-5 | CASSPDRGPYNEQFF | TGTGCCAGCAGTCCCGACAGGGGACCCTACAATGAGCAGTTCTTC
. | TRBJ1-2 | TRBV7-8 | CASSLSGSSEFYGYTF | TGTGCCAGCAGCCTCAGCGGGTCTTCAGAATTCTATGGCTACACCTTC
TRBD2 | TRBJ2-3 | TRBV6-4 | CASSASGRETDTQYF | TGTGCCAGCAGTGCTAGCGGGCGGGAAACAGATACGCAGTATTTT
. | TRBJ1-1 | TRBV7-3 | CASSLGFGTEAFF | TGTGCCAGCAGCCTCGGGTTTGGCACTGAAGCTTTCTTT
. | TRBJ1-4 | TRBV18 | CASSQGGASEKLFF | TGTGCCAGCTCCCAAGGGGGGGCCTCTGAAAAACTGTTTTTT
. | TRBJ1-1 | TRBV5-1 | CASSGRAGAEAFF | TGCGCCAGCAGCGGGCGGGCTGGCGCTGAAGCTTTCTTT
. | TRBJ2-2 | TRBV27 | CASSLSSSTGELFF | TGTGCCAGCAGTTTATCGAGTAGCACCGGGGAGCTGTTTTTT
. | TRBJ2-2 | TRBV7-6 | CASSLAAGKGAGELFF | TGTGCCAGCAGCTTAGCGGCGGGAAAGGGAGCCGGGGAGCTGTTTTTT
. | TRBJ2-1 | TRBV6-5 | CASSYAGRSYNEQFF | TGTGCCAGCAGTTACGCGGGGCGCTCCTACAATGAGCAGTTCTTC
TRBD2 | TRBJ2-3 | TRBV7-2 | CASSTGGGRDTQYF | TGTGCCAGCAGTACCGGGGGGGGGAGGGATACGCAGTATTTT
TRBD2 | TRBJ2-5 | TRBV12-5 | CASGLLTAGLAGGVQETQYF | TGTGCTAGTGGTTTGCTAACAGCGGGACTAGCGGGGGGCGTCCAAGAGACCCAGTACTTC
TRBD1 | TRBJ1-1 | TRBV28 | CASSLKYRGPTEAFF | TGTGCCAGCAGTCTTAAGTACAGGGGGCCCACTGAAGCTTTCTTT
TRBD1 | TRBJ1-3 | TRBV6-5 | CASYRDRAGNTIYF | TGTGCCAGCTACCGGGACAGGGCTGGAAACACCATATATTTT
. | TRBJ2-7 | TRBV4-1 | CASSLLTDLYEQYF | TGCGCCAGCAGCTTGCTGACAGACCTCTACGAGCAGTACTTC
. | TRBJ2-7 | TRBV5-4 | CASSQPGPYEQYF | TGTGCCAGCAGCCAACCAGGGCCCTACGAGCAGTACTTC
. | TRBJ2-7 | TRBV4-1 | CASSQRGQGTYEQYF | TGCGCCAGCAGCCAGAGGGGTCAGGGGACCTACGAGCAGTACTTC
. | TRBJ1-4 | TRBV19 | CASRQNREFSEKLFF | TGTGCCAGTAGACAGAACAGGGAATTTAGTGAAAAACTGTTTTTT
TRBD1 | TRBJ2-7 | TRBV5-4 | CASSLDKGTAYEQYF | TGTGCCAGCAGCTTGGACAAAGGGACAGCCTACGAGCAGTACTTC
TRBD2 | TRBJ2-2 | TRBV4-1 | CASSQAPILAAADTGELFF | TGCGCCAGCAGCCAAGCCCCAATACTAGCGGCGGCGGACACCGGGGAGCTGTTTTTT
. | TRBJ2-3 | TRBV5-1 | CASSSKRYTPDTQYF | TGCGCCAGCAGCTCCAAGCGGTACACACCAGATACGCAGTATTTT
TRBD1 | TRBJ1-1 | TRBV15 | CATSTGTGTTEAFF | TGTGCCACCAGCACCGGGACAGGGACCACTGAAGCTTTCTTT
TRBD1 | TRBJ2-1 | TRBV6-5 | CASSYGTGINEQFF | TGTGCCAGCAGTTACGGGACAGGGATCAATGAGCAGTTCTTC
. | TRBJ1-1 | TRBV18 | CASSPPRLGTEAFF | TGTGCCAGCTCACCTCCCCGTCTCGGGACTGAAGCTTTCTTT
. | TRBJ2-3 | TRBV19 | CASSIQGGDTQYF | TGTGCCAGTAGTATACAGGGGGGAGATACGCAGTATTTT
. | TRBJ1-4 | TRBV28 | CASSYIDLGTNEKLFF | TGTGCCAGCAGTTACATAGACCTCGGGACAAATGAAAAACTGTTTTTT
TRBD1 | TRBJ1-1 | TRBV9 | CASSVDGTGEAFF | TGTGCCAGCAGCGTAGACGGGACAGGTGAAGCTTTCTTT
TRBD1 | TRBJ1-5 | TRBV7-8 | CASNANRTGRGQPQHF | TGTGCCAGCAACGCTAATCGGACAGGGCGGGGCCAGCCCCAGCATTTT
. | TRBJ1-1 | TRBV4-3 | CASSQGRGWGEAFF | TGCGCCAGCAGCCAAGGTAGGGGGTGGGGTGAAGCTTTCTTT
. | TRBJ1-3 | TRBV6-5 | CASSYLRGSGNTIYF | TGTGCCAGCAGTTACTTGCGAGGTAGTGGAAACACCATATATTTT
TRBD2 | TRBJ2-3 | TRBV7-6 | CASSLYGGGAINTDTQYF | TGTGCCAGCAGCTTATACGGCGGGGGGGCGATAAACACAGATACGCAGTATTTT
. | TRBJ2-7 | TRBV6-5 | CASRTAGVPSYEQYF | TGTGCCAGCAGAACCGCAGGGGTCCCCTCCTACGAGCAGTACTTC
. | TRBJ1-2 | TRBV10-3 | CAITLTESNYGYTF | TGTGCCATCACCCTGACAGAATCTAACTATGGCTACACCTTC
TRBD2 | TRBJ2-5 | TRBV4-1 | CASSQFSGGAGGETQYF | TGCGCCAGCAGCCAATTTAGCGGGGGGGCCGGAGGGGAGACCCAGTACTTC
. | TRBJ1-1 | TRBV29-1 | CSVIRGGENTEAFF | TGCAGCGTTATCCGGGGGGGGGAGAACACTGAAGCTTTCTTT
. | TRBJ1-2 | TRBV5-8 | CASSSLFTGYANYGYTF | TGTGCCAGCAGCTCTTTATTTACAGGCTACGCTAACTATGGCTACACCTTC
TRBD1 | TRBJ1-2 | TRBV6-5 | CASSYDRGHGGYTF | TGTGCCAGCAGTTACGACAGGGGGCATGGTGGCTACACCTTC
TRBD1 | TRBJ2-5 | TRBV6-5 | CASRTGGGKTQYF | TGTGCCAGCAGGACAGGGGGCGGAAAGACCCAGTACTTC
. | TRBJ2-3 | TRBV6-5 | CATQEANVDTQYF | TGTGCCACCCAGGAGGCAAACGTAGATACGCAGTATTTT
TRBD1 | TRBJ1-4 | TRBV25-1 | CASSEGTGIWEKLFF | TGTGCCAGCAGTGAGGGGACAGGGATTTGGGAAAAACTGTTTTTT
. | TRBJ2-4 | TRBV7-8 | CASSLEFRYDKNIQYF | TGTGCCAGCAGCTTAGAGTTTCGGTACGACAAAAACATTCAGTACTTC
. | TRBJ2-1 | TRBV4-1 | CASSQPLLPSSRNEQFF | TGCGCCAGCAGCCAACCACTCCTCCCCTCCTCGCGCAATGAGCAGTTCTTC
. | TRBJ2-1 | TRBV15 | CATSRDREYNEQFF | TGTGCCACCAGCAGAGATCGGGAATACAATGAGCAGTTCTTC
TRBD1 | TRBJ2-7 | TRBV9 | CASSSLLTGGEQYF | TGTGCCAGCAGCTCTCTACTTACAGGGGGCGAGCAGTACTTC
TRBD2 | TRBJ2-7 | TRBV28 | CASSPPSPSGVYEQYF | TGTGCCAGCAGTCCTCCAAGCCCCAGCGGGGTCTACGAGCAGTACTTC
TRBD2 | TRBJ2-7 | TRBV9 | CASSPAGGGAYEQYF | TGTGCCAGCAGCCCAGCAGGCGGGGGGGCGTACGAGCAGTACTTC
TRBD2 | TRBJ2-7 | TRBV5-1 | CASSVGLALYEQYF | TGCGCCAGCAGCGTGGGACTAGCTCTCTACGAGCAGTACTTC
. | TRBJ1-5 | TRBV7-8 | CASSLANSRNQPQHF | TGTGCCAGCAGCTTAGCTAACAGCCGCAATCAGCCCCAGCATTTT
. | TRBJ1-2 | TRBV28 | CASSSPAEGRGYGYTF | TGTGCCAGCAGCTCCCCGGCGGAGGGAAGAGGGTATGGCTACACCTTC
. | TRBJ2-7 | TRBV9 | CASSVSGGDSYEQYF | TGTGCCAGCAGCGTATCGGGGGGCGACTCCTACGAGCAGTACTTC
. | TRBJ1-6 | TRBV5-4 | CASSTTSSLYNSPLHF | TGTGCCAGCAGCACTACCAGCAGTCTGTATAATTCACCCCTCCACTTT